A selection of T cell receptor beta chains follows, all from one sample in a study of blood T cell repertoires in COVID-19. Measured with immunoSEQ multiplex PCR; TCRdb has only the in-frame clones, and not every one. The sample carries about 96,000 clones, roughly 83% recorded once. Material for sequencing was peripheral blood. All receptors come from a woman aged 60 to 75 with acute or convalescent COVID-19. The CDR3 runs from the conserved cysteine through the conserved F or W. Each record gives: J gene, D gene, clone size, V gene, CDR3 protein, CDR3 DNA. A D gene is named only where the DNA matches it firmly. A clone size is listed for some rows: how often the clone was seen (once, few, many), or a class if it is expanded.

TRBJ1-4	TRBD1	once	TRBV7-9	CASSWTGSNEKLFF	TGTGCCAGCAGCTGGACAGGGAGTAATGAAAAACTGTTTTTT
TRBJ1-4	TRBD1	.	TRBV11-3	CASSSGGQGINEKLFF	TGTGCCAGCAGCTCAGGGGGACAGGGGATTAATGAAAAACTGTTTTTT
TRBJ2-3	TRBD2	.	TRBV27	CASSLLAGGSGTQYF	TGTGCCAGCAGTTTACTAGCGGGGGGTAGTGGTACGCAGTATTTT
TRBJ2-3	.	.	TRBV9	CASSVGGQRTDTQYF	TGTGCCAGCAGCGTAGGTGGACAGCGCACAGATACGCAGTATTTT
TRBJ1-2	TRBD1	.	TRBV28	CASSPGGQGGYGYTF	TGTGCCAGCAGCCCTGGCGGACAGGGTGGATATGGCTACACCTTC
TRBJ1-2	TRBD1	.	TRBV27	CASSSRTGGYTF	TGTGCCAGCAGTTCTAGGACAGGTGGCTACACCTTC
TRBJ1-6	.	few	TRBV5-4	CASSLDRTSNSPLHF	TGTGCCAGCAGCTTGGACAGGACGAGTAATTCACCCCTCCACTTT
TRBJ2-7	.	.	TRBV4-2	CASSPDRDSEQYF	TGTGCCAGCAGCCCCGACAGGGACTCCGAGCAGTACTTC
TRBJ2-1	.	.	TRBV9	CASSVESGGWSSYNEQFF	TGTGCCAGCAGCGTAGAATCAGGGGGGTGGAGCTCCTACAATGAGCAGTTCTTC
TRBJ2-7	TRBD1	.	TRBV27	CASSLGQRFYEQYF	TGTGCCAGCAGTTTGGGACAGCGCTTCTACGAGCAGTACTTC
TRBJ1-6	TRBD1	.	TRBV7-6	CASSSGTGGISPLHF	TGTGCCAGCAGCTCCGGGACAGGGGGCATTTCACCCCTCCACTTT
TRBJ1-6	TRBD1	.	TRBV28	CASSLVQGAIENSPLHF	TGTGCCAGCAGTTTAGTTCAGGGGGCGATTGAGAATTCACCCCTCCACTTT
TRBJ1-1	.	.	TRBV11-3	CASSLSGGLDTEAFF	TGTGCCAGCAGCTTAAGTGGGGGCCTCGACACTGAAGCTTTCTTT
TRBJ1-1	.	.	TRBV11-2	CASSYDTYTEAFF	TGTGCCAGCAGCTATGACACCTACACTGAAGCTTTCTTT